This is a list of T cell receptor beta chains from one sample in a study of response to subunit inactivated influenza vaccine. Each CDR3 protein is one row after TCRdb ran MiXCR on the RT-PCR reads. The sample lists about 170,000 distinct CDR3 sequences, 9.5% to 15% seen once, with around 32% in the top ten. The same sample was also studied in work on T cells expressing NK-cell markers.

The input for sequencing was CD8+ T cells sorted from PBMCs, taken 12 days after vaccination. The receptors were sampled from a man aged 45-65 years who received an inactivated influenza vaccine. CDR3s include the opening cysteine and the closing phenylalanine or tryptophan. D genes are given only for firm matches. The size field is filled for only some rows; it gives once, few, many or a size class.

V gene	D gene	clone size	CDR3 length	J gene	CDR3 protein	CDR3 DNA
TRBV3-1	TRBD1	-	16	TRBJ2-7	CASSQGVGTDVYEQYF	TGTGCCAGCAGCCAAGGGGTAGGGACAGACGTCTACGAGCAGTACTTC
TRBV27	-	-	14	TRBJ2-1	CASSLSGFHNEQFF	TGTGCCAGCAGTTTGTCCGGGTTCCACAATGAGCAGTTCTTC
TRBV6-5	-	-	14	TRBJ1-2	CASSYSGVAYGYTF	TGTGCCAGCAGTTACTCGGGGGTTGCCTATGGCTACACCTTC
TRBV4-3	TRBD1	many	16	TRBJ2-3	CASSQAGTGGADTQYF	TGCGCCAGCAGCCAGGCCGGGACAGGGGGCGCGGATACGCAGTATTTT
TRBV20-1	TRBD2	-	17	TRBJ2-2	CSARDEPLAGLAGELFF	TGCAGTGCTAGAGATGAGCCGCTAGCGGGATTGGCCGGGGAGCTGTTTTTT
TRBV10-3	TRBD1	few	15	TRBJ2-7	CAISEGQGTTYEQYF	TGTGCCATCAGTGAGGGACAGGGGACGACCTACGAGCAGTACTTC
TRBV5-4	TRBD2	few	14	TRBJ2-7	CASSSLAGWDEQYF	TGTGCCAGCAGCTCCCTAGCGGGATGGGACGAGCAGTACTTC
TRBV14	-	few	15	TRBJ2-7	CASSPGQDHFYEQYF	TGTGCCAGCAGCCCCGGCCAGGACCACTTCTACGAGCAGTACTTC
TRBV12-5	TRBD1	many	14	TRBJ1-2	CASGVGQGVYGYTF	TGTGCTAGTGGTGTCGGACAGGGGGTTTATGGCTACACCTTC
TRBV6-2/TRBV6-3	TRBD1	few	18	TRBJ1-4	CASSDRDRGHPTNEKLFF	TGTGCCAGCAGTGACCGGGACAGGGGCCATCCAACTAATGAAAAACTGTTTTTT
TRBV7-9	-	-	14	TRBJ1-1	CASSYPGVYTEAFF	TGTGCCAGCAGCTACCCAGGGGTGTACACTGAAGCTTTCTTT
TRBV9	-	-	14	TRBJ1-2	CASSVDAGWNGYTF	TGTGCCAGCAGCGTAGACGCAGGGTGGAATGGCTACACCTTC
TRBV6-2/TRBV6-3	-	few	14	TRBJ1-2	CASRQLGNNYGYTF	TGTGCCAGCAGACAGCTTGGAAATAACTATGGCTACACCTTC
TRBV5-4	TRBD2	-	15	TRBJ2-7	CASSFRGGTTYEQYF	TGTGCCAGCAGCTTCCGCGGGGGGACTACCTACGAGCAGTACTTC
TRBV29-1	TRBD1	-	15	TRBJ2-3	CSVELKGQDTDTQYF	TGCAGCGTTGAGTTAAAGGGACAGGACACAGATACGCAGTATTTT
TRBV4-1	TRBD1	many	15	TRBJ2-2	CASSQKQGWAGELFF	TGCGCCAGCAGCCAAAAACAGGGGTGGGCCGGGGAGCTGTTTTTT
TRBV7-3	-	-	18	TRBJ2-6	CASSFRERVHSGANVLTF	TGTGCCAGCAGCTTTAGAGAGAGGGTACACTCTGGGGCCAACGTCCTGACTTTC
TRBV6-2/TRBV6-3	TRBD2	-	15	TRBJ2-1	CASSYSRDYNNEQFF	TGTGCCAGCAGTTACTCCCGGGACTACAACAATGAGCAGTTCTTC
TRBV6-2/TRBV6-3	TRBD2	many	17	TRBJ2-7	CASSSYLLAGTDGEQYF	TGTGCCAGCAGTTCCTATTTACTAGCGGGGACGGACGGGGAGCAGTACTTC
TRBV4-3	-	many	14	TRBJ2-4	CASSQDRQGQIQYF	TGCGCCAGCAGCCAAGATAGGCAGGGGCAAATTCAGTACTTC
TRBV28	-	few	15	TRBJ2-5	CASSLTPKYQETQYF	TGTGCCAGCAGTTTGACGCCCAAGTACCAAGAGACCCAGTACTTC
TRBV27	TRBD1	-	18	TRBJ1-4	CATIPPTGGDATNEKLFF	TGTGCCACCATTCCCCCGACAGGGGGAGACGCAACTAATGAAAAACTGTTTTTT
TRBV19	-	many	13	TRBJ1-1	CASSIRLGTEAFF	TGTGCCAGTAGTATACGGCTGGGCACTGAAGCTTTCTTT
TRBV7-9	-	few	14	TRBJ1-1	CASSLVSGFQKAFF	TGTGCCAGCAGCTTAGTTTCCGGGTTTCAGAAAGCTTTCTTT
TRBV3-1	TRBD2	many	16	TRBJ2-7	CASSHLSSGQSYEQYF	TGTGCCAGCAGCCATCTCTCTAGCGGGCAATCCTACGAGCAGTACTTC
TRBV9	TRBD2	few	16	TRBJ2-2	CASSGLAGGNTGELFF	TGTGCCAGCAGCGGACTAGCGGGGGGGAACACCGGGGAGCTGTTTTTT
TRBV28	-	few	14	TRBJ2-3	CASSLWGATDTQYF	TGTGCCAGCAGTTTATGGGGGGCCACAGATACGCAGTATTTT
TRBV27	-	-	13	TRBJ1-1	CASSLSSGLEAFF	TGTGCCAGCAGTTTATCTTCAGGGCTTGAAGCTTTCTTT
TRBV5-1	TRBD2	-	17	TRBJ2-2	CASSWGLAGSNTGELFF	TGCGCCAGCAGCTGGGGACTAGCGGGGAGCAACACCGGGGAGCTGTTTTTT
TRBV20-1	-	-	12	TRBJ2-7	CSARIAGYEQYF	TGCAGTGCTAGAATTGCGGGCTACGAGCAGTACTTC
TRBV9	-	-	14	TRBJ2-7	CASSVAGEQYEQYF	TGTGCCAGCAGCGTAGCGGGAGAACAGTACGAGCAGTACTTC
TRBV2	TRBD1	-	15	TRBJ1-2	CASSGPTGVGVGYTF	TGTGCCAGCAGTGGACCTACAGGGGTCGGTGTTGGCTACACCTTC
TRBV4-2	-	-	13	TRBJ1-2	CASSQGPGNGYTF	TGTGCCAGCAGCCAAGGACCGGGTAATGGCTACACCTTC
TRBV24-1	TRBD2	many	14	TRBJ2-7	CATSDSGSVDEQYF	TGTGCCACCAGTGATAGCGGGAGTGTCGACGAGCAGTACTTC
TRBV7-9	-	few	11	TRBJ2-7	CASSFGSKKYF	TGTGCCAGCAGCTTCGGGTCCAAAAAGTACTTC
TRBV28	-	-	13	TRBJ1-2	CASSLSHEYGYTF	TGTGCCAGCAGTTTAAGCCACGAATATGGCTACACCTTC
TRBV28	-	-	14	TRBJ1-2	CASSLFPGAVGYTF	TGTGCCAGCAGTTTATTTCCCGGGGCTGTTGGCTACACCTTC
TRBV5-1	TRBD1	-	15	TRBJ2-7	CASSIGQGALYEQYF	TGCGCCAGCAGCATAGGACAGGGGGCACTCTACGAGCAGTACTTC
TRBV9	-	few	15	TRBJ2-2	CASSVWGANTGELFF	TGTGCCAGCAGCGTTTGGGGAGCCAACACCGGGGAGCTGTTTTTT
TRBV20-1	-	-	15	TRBJ1-4	CSAHPMTGSNEKLFF	TGCAGTGCCCACCCAATGACGGGCAGTAATGAAAAACTGTTTTTT
TRBV2	TRBD1	few	15	TRBJ2-7	CASSDLGQDSYEQYF	TGTGCCAGCAGTGATTTGGGACAGGACTCCTACGAGCAGTACTTC
TRBV15	-	-	14	TRBJ2-5	CATSSWGGQETQYF	TGTGCCACCAGCAGTTGGGGGGGGCAGGAGACCCAGTACTTC
TRBV5-6	-	-	16	TRBJ2-7	CASSLGRGLMVYEQYF	TGTGCCAGCAGCTTGGGGCGGGGCCTAATGGTCTACGAGCAGTACTTC
TRBV24-1	-	few	14	TRBJ2-1	CATSDETSFYEQFF	TGTGCCACCAGTGATGAGACTAGTTTCTATGAGCAGTTCTTC
TRBV4-1	TRBD1	few	15	TRBJ1-2	CASSPQGVSGYGYTF	TGCGCCAGCAGCCCGCAGGGGGTGAGCGGCTATGGCTACACCTTC
TRBV2	-	-	11	TRBJ1-1	CASNMNTEAFF	TGTGCCAGCAACATGAACACTGAAGCTTTCTTT
TRBV7-2	-	many	15	TRBJ1-2	CASSSPNTYNYGYTF	TGTGCCAGCAGCTCACCCAACACCTACAACTATGGCTACACCTTC
TRBV7-6	-	once	14	TRBJ2-5	CASSLSIPGETQYF	TGTGCCAGCAGCTTATCTATCCCGGGGGAGACCCAGTACTTC
TRBV4-1	-	-	16	TRBJ1-5	CASSHPISGAGQPQHF	TGCGCCAGCAGCCACCCTATTTCGGGGGCTGGGCAGCCCCAGCATTTT
TRBV23-1	TRBD2	-	15	TRBJ2-1	CASSQSREWYNEQFF	TGCGCCAGCAGTCAATCGCGGGAGTGGTACAATGAGCAGTTCTTC
TRBV7-3	-	-	15	TRBJ2-3	CASSLTGISTDTQYF	TGTGCCAGCAGCTTAACAGGGATCAGCACAGATACGCAGTATTTT
TRBV24-1	-	few	13	TRBJ2-5	CATSPTSRETQYF	TGTGCCACCAGTCCCACTAGCCGAGAGACCCAGTACTTC
TRBV7-9	-	many	12	TRBJ1-6	CASRTGNSPLHF	TGTGCCAGTCGTACAGGGAATTCACCCCTCCACTTT
TRBV7-9	TRBD1	few	15	TRBJ2-5	CASSLVTGGSETQYF	TGTGCCAGCAGCTTAGTGACAGGGGGCTCGGAGACCCAGTACTTC
TRBV28	-	few	15	TRBJ2-1	CASSLTRISYNEQFF	TGTGCCAGCAGCCTGACTAGAATCTCCTACAATGAGCAGTTCTTC
TRBV28	-	-	14	TRBJ1-2	CASMSPTRNYGYTF	TGTGCCAGCATGAGTCCTACACGGAACTATGGCTACACCTTC
TRBV28	TRBD1	-	18	TRBJ1-2	CASSLLVVVDRALGGYTF	TGTGCCAGCAGTTTATTAGTGGTAGTTGACAGGGCCTTGGGTGGCTACACCTTC
TRBV4-3	-	-	13	TRBJ2-1	CASSQDHGKGQFF	TGCGCCAGCAGCCAAGATCACGGGAAAGGGCAGTTCTTC